The TCR beta chain under discussion was sequenced for a study of cytomegalovirus exposure and HLA in healthy donors. Points on this clone: Its specificity is unknown.

This CDR3 has 13 residues. V was clipped by 6 bases and J by 4 bases; unmatched bases: 5. The V gene's germline CDR1 is MRHNA and CDR2 SNTAGT. Whole-study findings and limits: Excluded were some V segments that proved indistinguishable, including TRBV6-2 and TRBV6-3. About 90% or about 30% of the time was how often most TCR beta V segments were productive, according to an earlier analysis. Fewer N-insertions than the roughly 670-donor mean were reportedly shown by an Asian-associated ancestry cluster in a later analysis.

The study ran its PCR with 60 Vbeta and 13 Jbeta primers. Clones were sequenced by immunoSEQ multiplex PCR, and TCRdb holds only the in-frame ones, with some missing. Of around 190,000 clones in the sample, around 84% are singletons; the top ten hold approximately 1.2%. This TCR was recovered from a girl aged 2-10 years in good health and CMV-seropositive. The V and J genes are TRBV6-4 and TRBJ2-5, with 7 bases matching TRBD1. Sequencing was carried out using PBMCs. In DNA, the CDR3 is TGTGCCAGCAGCCCGACAGGGCGAGAGACCCAGTACTTC. Its protein is CASSPTGRETQYF.